The subject of this entry is one T cell receptor (beta chain). No antigen is known for it. The sample is drawn from a study of T cell responses to AZD1222 COVID-19 vaccine. Study observations and caveats: Repertoire sampling happened only post peak T cell response. Elevations in Spike-specific TCR breadth and depth followed administration of two AZD1222 doses. In the spike-specific TCR repertoire, nearly half reportedly target unmutated variant regions.

The analysis combined second doses at about 4 or about 12 weeks. Generated by immunoSEQ multiplex PCR, the TCRdb table keeps only in-frame clones and is missing some. The sample contains about 120,000 clones, roughly 90% of which appear only once. V was trimmed by 1 base and J by 1 base, leaving 7 bases between them. The CDR3 is 14 amino acids. CDR1 is LGHNA, CDR2 YNFKEQ, per germline. This TCR was recovered from an adult who received the AZD1222 COVID-19 vaccine. The sample here was peripheral blood, taken 28 days after the second AZD1222 dose. The V gene is TRBV4-2, the J gene TRBJ1-2; D call uncertain. CDR3 nucleotides: TGTGCCAGCAGCCAAGGCGAGGTTAACTATGGCTACACCTTC. This encodes CASSQGEVNYGYTF.